Listed below are T cell receptor beta chains from one sample, sequenced in a study of vaccination and CD4 T cells after COVID-19. The antigens these receptors bind are not known. TCRdb re-called the PCR reads through MiXCR, storing one row per CDR3 protein. The sample includes 7,000 or so distinct CDR3 sequences, under 60% of them seen just once. Input material: CD4+ T cells from blood, cultured in vitro. The receptors were sampled from a human donor in good health. CDR3s include the opening cysteine and the closing phenylalanine or tryptophan. A D gene is named only where the DNA matches it firmly. The size field is filled for only some rows; it gives once, few, many or a size class.

CDR3 DNA: TGTGCCAGCAGGACGGGACAGGTGCACACCGGGGAGCTGTTTTTT
CDR3 protein: CASRTGQVHTGELFF
V gene: TRBV6-1
clone size: .
J gene: TRBJ2-2
D gene: TRBD1

CDR3 DNA: TGCAGTGCTATTGACAGGTTCATCTATGGCTACACCTTC
CDR3 protein: CSAIDRFIYGYTF
V gene: TRBV20-1
clone size: few
J gene: TRBJ1-2
D gene: .

CDR3 DNA: TGCAGTGCTGCTACAGGGTATGGCTACACCTTC
CDR3 protein: CSAATGYGYTF
V gene: TRBV20-1
clone size: .
J gene: TRBJ1-2
D gene: .

CDR3 DNA: TGCAGTGCTAGACAGGCGGGGAGCAATCAGCCCCAGCATTTT
CDR3 protein: CSARQAGSNQPQHF
V gene: TRBV20-1
clone size: few
J gene: TRBJ1-5
D gene: .

CDR3 DNA: TGTGCCAGCAGCACGACAGGGGTTCATGAAAAACTGTTTTTT
CDR3 protein: CASSTTGVHEKLFF
V gene: TRBV12-3/TRBV12-4
clone size: .
J gene: TRBJ1-4
D gene: TRBD1

CDR3 DNA: TGTGCCAGCAGCCAAGATGGGGGCGGTAGCAATCAGCCCCAGCATTTT
CDR3 protein: CASSQDGGGSNQPQHF
V gene: TRBV4-2
clone size: .
J gene: TRBJ1-5
D gene: .

CDR3 DNA: TGCAGTGCTAGCAGGGGGGCAAGCTTAGGAGCCAAAAACATTCAGTACTTC
CDR3 protein: CSASRGASLGAKNIQYF
V gene: TRBV20-1
clone size: .
J gene: TRBJ2-4
D gene: .

CDR3 DNA: TGTGCCAGCAGTTACGATAGCGGGGGGTACAATGAGCAGTTCTTC
CDR3 protein: CASSYDSGGYNEQFF
V gene: TRBV6-2/TRBV6-3
clone size: .
J gene: TRBJ2-1
D gene: TRBD2

CDR3 DNA: TGTGCCAGCAGCTTCCGGGACAGGTCCTATAATTCACCCCTCCACTTT
CDR3 protein: CASSFRDRSYNSPLHF
V gene: TRBV11-2
clone size: .
J gene: TRBJ1-6
D gene: TRBD1

CDR3 DNA: TGTGCCAGCAGCTTCCCCAAACGAAAGGGAGGCTTTAAGGCTGAAGCTTTCTTT
CDR3 protein: CASSFPKRKGGFKAEAFF
V gene: TRBV7-3
clone size: .
J gene: TRBJ1-1
D gene: .

CDR3 DNA: TGTGCCAGCCTGGACAGGAACACTGAAGCTTTCTTT
CDR3 protein: CASLDRNTEAFF
V gene: TRBV12-3/TRBV12-4
clone size: few
J gene: TRBJ1-1
D gene: .

CDR3 DNA: TGCGCCAGCAGTGCGACGGGCAACACTGAAGCTTTCTTT
CDR3 protein: CASSATGNTEAFF
V gene: TRBV10-1
clone size: few
J gene: TRBJ1-1
D gene: .

CDR3 DNA: TGTGCCAGTAGTACGACCCTATTTACAGGGAGCTCCTACAATGAGCAGTTCTTC
CDR3 protein: CASSTTLFTGSSYNEQFF
V gene: TRBV19
clone size: .
J gene: TRBJ2-1
D gene: .

CDR3 DNA: TGTGCCAGCAGTTTAACCCCCCTGGGAACTGAAGCTTTCTTT
CDR3 protein: CASSLTPLGTEAFF
V gene: TRBV28
clone size: .
J gene: TRBJ1-1
D gene: .

CDR3 DNA: TGTGCCACCAGTGGGGGGGGGAATCAGCCCCAGCATTTT
CDR3 protein: CATSGGGNQPQHF
V gene: TRBV24-1
clone size: .
J gene: TRBJ1-5
D gene: .

CDR3 DNA: TGCGCCAGCAGCTTGGGGACAGATAACACTGAAGCTTTCTTT
CDR3 protein: CASSLGTDNTEAFF
V gene: TRBV5-1
clone size: .
J gene: TRBJ1-1
D gene: .

CDR3 DNA: TGTGCCAGCAGCTCGGACAGGGGATATAATTCACCCCTCCACTTT
CDR3 protein: CASSSDRGYNSPLHF
V gene: TRBV5-4
clone size: few
J gene: TRBJ1-6
D gene: TRBD1

CDR3 DNA: TGCGCCAGCAGCCCCCTAGGGGGGCCGTCCAGTAAGGACATTCAGTACTTC
CDR3 protein: CASSPLGGPSSKDIQYF
V gene: TRBV4-1
clone size: .
J gene: TRBJ2-4
D gene: .

CDR3 DNA: TGTGCCAGCAGCGTAGCTTACCGCACTGAAGCTTTCTTT
CDR3 protein: CASSVAYRTEAFF
V gene: TRBV9
clone size: .
J gene: TRBJ1-1
D gene: .

CDR3 DNA: TGTGCCAGCAGCTTTCCGGGACTCCAAGAGACCCAGTACTTC
CDR3 protein: CASSFPGLQETQYF
V gene: TRBV11-2
clone size: .
J gene: TRBJ2-5
D gene: .

CDR3 DNA: TGTGCCAGCAGCGGTCGTAGGGGCTATGGCTACACCTTC
CDR3 protein: CASSGRRGYGYTF
V gene: TRBV12-3/TRBV12-4
clone size: .
J gene: TRBJ1-2
D gene: .

CDR3 DNA: TGTGCCAGCAGCTCCATAACTCGCGACAGACCCACAGATACGCAGTATTTT
CDR3 protein: CASSSITRDRPTDTQYF
V gene: TRBV27
clone size: .
J gene: TRBJ2-3
D gene: .

CDR3 DNA: TGTGCCAGCAGATCCGACTATGGCTACACCTTC
CDR3 protein: CASRSDYGYTF
V gene: TRBV11-2
clone size: .
J gene: TRBJ1-2
D gene: .

CDR3 DNA: TGTGCCAGCAGACTGGACAGGGCATGCGGACAGGGCAAGAGGGCCCAGCATTTT
CDR3 protein: CASRLDRACGQGKRAQHF
V gene: TRBV25-1
clone size: .
J gene: TRBJ1-5
D gene: TRBD1

CDR3 DNA: TGTGCCAGCAGTATCGTCATCTATGGCTACACCTTC
CDR3 protein: CASSIVIYGYTF
V gene: TRBV6-1
clone size: few
J gene: TRBJ1-2
D gene: .

CDR3 DNA: TGTGCCAGCAGTGAAAGAGGGGACAACTATGGCTACACCTTC
CDR3 protein: CASSERGDNYGYTF
V gene: TRBV6-1
clone size: few
J gene: TRBJ1-2
D gene: .

CDR3 DNA: TGTGCCAGCAGCTTAAGGGCGGATACGCAGTATTTT
CDR3 protein: CASSLRADTQYF
V gene: TRBV7-8
clone size: .
J gene: TRBJ2-3
D gene: .

CDR3 DNA: TGTGCCAGCAGTTACAAGGGGAGTAATTCACCCCTCCACTTT
CDR3 protein: CASSYKGSNSPLHF
V gene: TRBV6-2/TRBV6-3
clone size: .
J gene: TRBJ1-6
D gene: .

CDR3 DNA: TGCAGTGCTAGAGGGGGGGGTACGGGGGACGAGCAGTACTTC
CDR3 protein: CSARGGGTGDEQYF
V gene: TRBV20-1
clone size: .
J gene: TRBJ2-7
D gene: TRBD2

CDR3 DNA: TGTGCCAGCAGCCACGGACAGGGCTTGATCTATGGCTACACCTTC
CDR3 protein: CASSHGQGLIYGYTF
V gene: TRBV14
clone size: .
J gene: TRBJ1-2
D gene: TRBD1

CDR3 DNA: TGCAGTGCTCTCCGCAGGGGGCAGCCCCAGCATTTT
CDR3 protein: CSALRRGQPQHF
V gene: TRBV20-1
clone size: .
J gene: TRBJ1-5
D gene: TRBD1

CDR3 DNA: TGTGCCAGCTTTTCCACCCCCCCGCAGCGGCAGTTCTTC
CDR3 protein: CASFSTPPQRQFF
V gene: TRBV5-8
clone size: .
J gene: TRBJ2-1
D gene: .

CDR3 DNA: TGCAGTGCTAGAGATGGGCGGGCCCCGAGCTCCTACAATGAGCAGTTCTTC
CDR3 protein: CSARDGRAPSSYNEQFF
V gene: TRBV20-1
clone size: .
J gene: TRBJ2-1
D gene: .

CDR3 DNA: TGTGCCAGCAGTTGGGGACAGAACTATGGCTACACCTTC
CDR3 protein: CASSWGQNYGYTF
V gene: TRBV27
clone size: few
J gene: TRBJ1-2
D gene: TRBD1

CDR3 DNA: TGTGCCTGGACACGCTCTGGAAACACCATATATTTT
CDR3 protein: CAWTRSGNTIYF
V gene: TRBV30
clone size: .
J gene: TRBJ1-3
D gene: .

CDR3 DNA: TGTGCCAGCAGTTACCGAGGGGATCTATATGGCTACACCTTC
CDR3 protein: CASSYRGDLYGYTF
V gene: TRBV6-5
clone size: .
J gene: TRBJ1-2
D gene: .

CDR3 DNA: TGTGCCAGCAGTTACAGTGCCAAATACCCCTACGAGCAGTACTTC
CDR3 protein: CASSYSAKYPYEQYF
V gene: TRBV6-5
clone size: few
J gene: TRBJ2-7
D gene: .

CDR3 DNA: TGTGCCAGCAGCTTCGGGGACATAGACTACGAGCAGTACTTC
CDR3 protein: CASSFGDIDYEQYF
V gene: TRBV11-1
clone size: .
J gene: TRBJ2-7
D gene: .

CDR3 DNA: TGTGCCACCAGTGAGGGACGCGGGGAGCTGTTTTTT
CDR3 protein: CATSEGRGELFF
V gene: TRBV24-1
clone size: few
J gene: TRBJ2-2
D gene: .

CDR3 DNA: TGTGCCAGCAGCCAAGGCAGCGGGGGGGCCGGGGAGACCCAGTACTTC
CDR3 protein: CASSQGSGGAGETQYF
V gene: TRBV4-2
clone size: .
J gene: TRBJ2-5
D gene: TRBD2

CDR3 DNA: TGTGCCAGCAGTTTCTTTAATCCCTCCTATAATTCACCCCTCCACTTT
CDR3 protein: CASSFFNPSYNSPLHF
V gene: TRBV27
clone size: .
J gene: TRBJ1-6
D gene: .

CDR3 DNA: TGTGCCAGCACTATGAGTAGCAATCAGCCCCAGCATTTT
CDR3 protein: CASTMSSNQPQHF
V gene: TRBV2
clone size: .
J gene: TRBJ1-5
D gene: .

CDR3 DNA: TGTGCCAGCAGTGAAGCGCAGGGGGTTTTTGGCAATCAGCCCCAGCATTTT
CDR3 protein: CASSEAQGVFGNQPQHF
V gene: TRBV6-1
clone size: few
J gene: TRBJ1-5
D gene: TRBD1

CDR3 DNA: TGCAGTGCTAGAGTTGGGACAGGGGGCCAGGGCTACACCTTC
CDR3 protein: CSARVGTGGQGYTF
V gene: TRBV20-1
clone size: few
J gene: TRBJ1-2
D gene: TRBD1